A selection of T cell receptor beta chains follows, all from one sample in a study of monozygotic twins with cystic fibrosis. Sequencing used immunoSEQ multiplex PCR; TCRdb keeps in-frame clones, though not all of them. The sample carries just under 20,000 clones, about 90% recorded once. Input material: blood. These receptors were obtained from a girl aged 2 to 10 with cystic fibrosis. The CDR3 runs from the conserved cysteine through the conserved F or W. A D gene is named only where the DNA matches it firmly. A clone size is listed for some rows: how often the clone was seen (once, few, many), or a class if it is expanded.

v_call: TRBV6-4
j_call: TRBJ2-3
clone_size: .
d_call: TRBD2
cdr3_aa: CASSSGGTTDTQYF
cdr3_nt: TGTGCCAGCAGTAGCGGGGGAACCACAGATACGCAGTATTTT

v_call: TRBV5-8
j_call: TRBJ2-7
clone_size: .
d_call: TRBD1
cdr3_aa: CASSLFVGGSYEQYF
cdr3_nt: TGTGCCAGCAGCTTGTTTGTAGGGGGCAGTTACGAGCAGTACTTC

v_call: TRBV11-2
j_call: TRBJ2-7
clone_size: .
d_call: .
cdr3_aa: CASSVSTPTYEQYF
cdr3_nt: TGTGCCAGCAGCGTCAGTACGCCAACCTACGAGCAGTACTTC

v_call: TRBV10-2
j_call: TRBJ2-5
clone_size: once
d_call: TRBD2
cdr3_aa: CASRLAGGQETQYF
cdr3_nt: TGCGCCAGCAGATTAGCGGGGGGGCAAGAGACCCAGTACTTC

v_call: TRBV27
j_call: TRBJ2-7
clone_size: .
d_call: TRBD1
cdr3_aa: CASRGTGAYEQYF
cdr3_nt: TGTGCCAGCAGAGGGACAGGAGCCTACGAGCAGTACTTC

v_call: TRBV23-1
j_call: TRBJ2-5
clone_size: .
d_call: .
cdr3_aa: CASSRGPPEVRGTQYF
cdr3_nt: TGCGCCAGCAGTCGCGGTCCCCCGGAGGTCAGAGGGACCCAGTACTTC

v_call: TRBV2
j_call: TRBJ1-6
clone_size: .
d_call: .
cdr3_aa: CASRESYNSPLHF
cdr3_nt: TGTGCCAGTCGTGAGTCCTATAATTCACCCCTCCACTTT

v_call: TRBV9
j_call: TRBJ2-1
clone_size: .
d_call: .
cdr3_aa: CASSVVGGPGNEQFF
cdr3_nt: TGTGCCAGCAGCGTAGTCGGCGGACCGGGCAATGAGCAGTTCTTC

v_call: TRBV28
j_call: TRBJ1-1
clone_size: once
d_call: .
cdr3_aa: CASSQTIEAFF
cdr3_nt: TGTGCCAGCAGTCAAACTATTGAAGCTTTCTTT

v_call: TRBV29-1
j_call: TRBJ2-3
clone_size: .
d_call: TRBD2
cdr3_aa: CSVALSGGRRADTQYF
cdr3_nt: TGCAGCGTTGCCCTCAGTGGCGGGAGGCGGGCAGATACGCAGTATTTT

v_call: TRBV7-2
j_call: TRBJ2-3
clone_size: .
d_call: TRBD2
cdr3_aa: CASSLLKTAGTDTQYF
cdr3_nt: TGTGCCAGCAGCTTATTGAAGACAGCGGGGACAGATACGCAGTATTTT

v_call: TRBV19
j_call: TRBJ2-1
clone_size: once
d_call: .
cdr3_aa: CASSLLAGYNEQFF
cdr3_nt: TGTGCCAGTAGTTTGTTAGCAGGCTACAATGAGCAGTTCTTC

v_call: TRBV29-1
j_call: TRBJ2-2
clone_size: .
d_call: .
cdr3_aa: CSVGQLNTGELFF
cdr3_nt: TGCAGCGTTGGACAGCTGAACACCGGGGAGCTGTTTTTT

v_call: TRBV28
j_call: TRBJ1-5
clone_size: .
d_call: .
cdr3_aa: CASSLLSNQPQHF
cdr3_nt: TGTGCCAGCAGTTTACTAAGCAATCAGCCCCAGCATTTT

v_call: TRBV10-3
j_call: TRBJ2-6
clone_size: .
d_call: .
cdr3_aa: CAISEGIGGIGSGANVLTF
cdr3_nt: TGTGCCATCAGTGAGGGAATTGGGGGAATTGGCTCTGGGGCCAACGTCCTGACTTTC

v_call: TRBV6-5
j_call: TRBJ2-7
clone_size: .
d_call: TRBD1
cdr3_aa: CASGRDRGYEQYF
cdr3_nt: TGTGCCAGCGGCCGGGACAGGGGATACGAGCAGTACTTC

v_call: TRBV6-5
j_call: TRBJ2-3
clone_size: few
d_call: .
cdr3_aa: CASRNTDTQYF
cdr3_nt: TGTGCCAGCAGAAACACAGATACGCAGTATTTT

v_call: TRBV11-2
j_call: TRBJ2-7
clone_size: .
d_call: .
cdr3_aa: CASSLDSNSYEQYF
cdr3_nt: TGTGCCAGCAGCTTGGACAGTAACTCCTACGAGCAGTACTTC

v_call: TRBV4-1
j_call: TRBJ1-2
clone_size: .
d_call: TRBD1
cdr3_aa: CASSQWDRVVGGYTF
cdr3_nt: TGCGCCAGCAGCCAATGGGACAGGGTAGTAGGTGGCTACACCTTC

v_call: TRBV27
j_call: TRBJ1-5
clone_size: .
d_call: .
cdr3_aa: CASSPGQTLQPQHF
cdr3_nt: TGTGCCAGCAGTCCCGGACAAACCCTGCAGCCCCAGCATTTT

v_call: TRBV7-2
j_call: TRBJ2-7
clone_size: .
d_call: TRBD2
cdr3_aa: CASRTTGTSGGYEQYF
cdr3_nt: TGTGCCAGCAGAACCACCGGGACTAGCGGGGGCTACGAGCAGTACTTC

v_call: TRBV7-7
j_call: TRBJ2-2
clone_size: .
d_call: TRBD2
cdr3_aa: CASSLNELAGSTGELFF
cdr3_nt: TGTGCCAGCAGCTTAAATGAGCTAGCGGGGAGCACCGGGGAGCTGTTTTTT

v_call: TRBV7-9
j_call: TRBJ1-5
clone_size: once
d_call: TRBD1
cdr3_aa: CASSLGSWDSFNQPQHF
cdr3_nt: TGTGCCAGCAGCTTAGGGTCCTGGGACAGCTTCAATCAGCCCCAGCATTTT

v_call: TRBV11-2
j_call: TRBJ1-1
clone_size: .
d_call: .
cdr3_aa: CASSLQANTEAFF
cdr3_nt: TGTGCCAGCAGCCTACAGGCGAACACTGAAGCTTTCTTT

v_call: TRBV18
j_call: TRBJ2-2
clone_size: .
d_call: .
cdr3_aa: CASSPQPNTGELFF
cdr3_nt: TGTGCCAGCTCACCACAGCCGAACACCGGGGAGCTGTTTTTT

v_call: TRBV30
j_call: TRBJ1-5
clone_size: .
d_call: .
cdr3_aa: CAWSGTDNQPQHF
cdr3_nt: TGTGCCTGGAGTGGGACAGACAATCAGCCCCAGCATTTT

v_call: TRBV7-9
j_call: TRBJ1-5
clone_size: .
d_call: TRBD1
cdr3_aa: CASSSTTGGSLGQPQHF
cdr3_nt: TGTGCCAGCAGCTCCACGACAGGGGGCAGTCTCGGCCAGCCCCAGCATTTT

v_call: TRBV5-5
j_call: TRBJ2-3
clone_size: .
d_call: TRBD1
cdr3_aa: CASSPGTGGSTDTQYF
cdr3_nt: TGTGCCAGCAGCCCGGGGACAGGGGGAAGCACAGATACGCAGTATTTT

v_call: TRBV18
j_call: TRBJ1-2
clone_size: .
d_call: TRBD1
cdr3_aa: CASSRAQGADYGYTF
cdr3_nt: TGTGCCAGCTCACGAGCACAGGGGGCGGACTATGGCTACACCTTC

v_call: TRBV10-1
j_call: TRBJ2-7
clone_size: .
d_call: TRBD2
cdr3_aa: CANRPRLAGSPSYEQYF
cdr3_nt: TGCGCCAACCGCCCGAGACTAGCGGGATCGCCCTCCTACGAGCAGTACTTC

v_call: TRBV10-3
j_call: TRBJ2-1
clone_size: .
d_call: TRBD2
cdr3_aa: CAIGAGVYNEQFF
cdr3_nt: TGTGCCATCGGAGCGGGAGTCTACAATGAGCAGTTCTTC

v_call: TRBV4-1
j_call: TRBJ2-1
clone_size: .
d_call: .
cdr3_aa: CASSPVSLGAYNEQFF
cdr3_nt: TGCGCCAGCAGCCCTGTTTCTCTGGGGGCTTACAATGAGCAGTTCTTC

v_call: TRBV4-2
j_call: TRBJ1-5
clone_size: .
d_call: .
cdr3_aa: CASSQEGGGRGNQPQHF
cdr3_nt: TGTGCCAGCAGCCAAGAAGGAGGGGGAAGAGGCAATCAGCCCCAGCATTTT

v_call: TRBV6-5
j_call: TRBJ1-1
clone_size: .
d_call: .
cdr3_aa: CASRLAGKTEAFF
cdr3_nt: TGTGCCAGCAGGTTAGCAGGTAAAACTGAAGCTTTCTTT

v_call: TRBV13
j_call: TRBJ2-6
clone_size: .
d_call: .
cdr3_aa: CASSLSGANVLTF
cdr3_nt: TGTGCCAGCAGCCTATCTGGGGCCAACGTCCTGACTTTC

v_call: TRBV6-1
j_call: TRBJ2-5
clone_size: .
d_call: .
cdr3_aa: CASSDRDTGPQYF
cdr3_nt: TGTGCCAGCAGTGACCGGGACACTGGACCGCAGTACTTC

v_call: TRBV9
j_call: TRBJ2-3
clone_size: .
d_call: .
cdr3_aa: CASSSEDTQYF
cdr3_nt: TGTGCCAGCAGCTCCGAAGATACGCAGTATTTT

v_call: TRBV9
j_call: TRBJ1-1
clone_size: .
d_call: .
cdr3_aa: CASSARPMNTEAFF
cdr3_nt: TGTGCCAGCAGCGCAAGACCGATGAACACTGAAGCTTTCTTT

v_call: TRBV28
j_call: TRBJ1-4
clone_size: .
d_call: TRBD1
cdr3_aa: CASSSGQGREKLFF
cdr3_nt: TGTGCCAGCAGCTCGGGACAGGGCCGTGAAAAACTGTTTTTT

v_call: TRBV5-4
j_call: TRBJ2-7
clone_size: .
d_call: .
cdr3_aa: CASSARQIDEQYF
cdr3_nt: TGTGCCAGCAGCGCGCGACAAATCGACGAGCAGTACTTC

v_call: TRBV5-1
j_call: TRBJ1-1
clone_size: once
d_call: .
cdr3_aa: CASSFWDNKRNTEAFF
cdr3_nt: TGCGCCAGCAGCTTTTGGGACAACAAAAGGAACACTGAAGCTTTCTTT

v_call: TRBV5-1
j_call: TRBJ2-1
clone_size: .
d_call: TRBD2
cdr3_aa: CASSLAGTLAGVGEQFF
cdr3_nt: TGCGCCAGCAGCTTGGCGGGGACCCTAGCGGGAGTTGGGGAGCAGTTCTTC

v_call: TRBV18
j_call: TRBJ1-1
clone_size: .
d_call: .
cdr3_aa: CASSRGVDDTEAFF
cdr3_nt: TGTGCCAGCTCGCGAGGGGTTGACGACACTGAAGCTTTCTTT

v_call: TRBV7-9
j_call: TRBJ1-1
clone_size: .
d_call: .
cdr3_aa: CASSSDGPQNTEAFF
cdr3_nt: TGTGCCAGCAGCTCGGACGGCCCTCAGAACACTGAAGCTTTCTTT

v_call: TRBV19
j_call: TRBJ1-1
clone_size: .
d_call: .
cdr3_aa: CASSMGISTEAFF
cdr3_nt: TGTGCCAGTAGTATGGGGATTAGCACTGAAGCTTTCTTT